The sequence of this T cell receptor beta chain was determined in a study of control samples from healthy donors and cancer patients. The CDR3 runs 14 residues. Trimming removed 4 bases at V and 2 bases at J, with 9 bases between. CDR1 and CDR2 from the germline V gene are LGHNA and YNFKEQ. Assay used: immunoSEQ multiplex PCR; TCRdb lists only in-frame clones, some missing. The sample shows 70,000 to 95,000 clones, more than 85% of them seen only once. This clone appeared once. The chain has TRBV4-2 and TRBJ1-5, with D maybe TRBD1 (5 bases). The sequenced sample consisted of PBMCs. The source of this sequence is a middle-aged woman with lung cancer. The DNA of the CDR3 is TGTGCCAGCAGCCTTGGGACGGGCAATCAGCCCCAGCATTTT. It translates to CASSLGTGNQPQHF.